Listed here are 5 T cell receptor beta chains from one sample, sequenced in a study of cytomegalovirus exposure and HLA in healthy donors. The PCR had 60 Vbeta and 13 Jbeta primers. Assay used: immunoSEQ multiplex PCR; TCRdb lists only in-frame clones, some missing. The table lists roughly 120,000 clones, roughly 66% of them singletons. The sequencing sample was made of PBMCs. Receptor source: a man between 60 and 75 years old in good health and CMV-seropositive.

The chain combines TRBV5-6 with TRBJ2-3; TRBD1 matches at 9 bases. In germline, CDR1 is SGHDT, CDR2 YYEEEE. V trimming: 4 bases; J trimming: 2 bases; junction bases outside the gene matches: 8. The CDR3 is 16 amino acids. The CDR3 is CASSPGQGFFTDTQYF. CDR3 in DNA: TGTGCCAGCAGCCCTGGACAGGGGTTCTTCACAGATACGCAGTATTTT.

The chain links TRBV28 to TRBJ1-1; D not certain. Germline V gene lookup returns CDR1 MDHEN and CDR2 SYDVKM. There are 12 residues in the CDR3. Trimming pared 4 bases from V and 4 bases from J, leaving 7 bases between. The CDR3 region has the DNA TGTGCCAGCAGTTACCGGGGCACTGAAGCTTTCTTT. Translated, it gives CASSYRGTEAFF.

This chain uses TRBV9 with TRBJ2-1, with 13 nucleotides matching TRBD2. The CDR3 length is 13 residues. The ends lost 2 bases at V and 10 bases at J; junction bases unmatched: 0. Germline CDR1 SGDLS, CDR2 YYNGEE. Here the CDR3 reads CASSVGLAGEQFF. In DNA form, the CDR3 reads TGTGCCAGCAGCGTGGGACTAGCGGGGGAGCAGTTCTTC.

The chain uses TRBV10-3 and TRBJ1-5; perhaps TRBD1 as D (5 bases). This CDR3 has 13 amino acids. Germline values: CDR1 ENHRY, CDR2 SYGVKD. Between the trimmed V and J ends, which lost 7 bases and 6 bases, there was a span of 13 bases. The chain's CDR3 is CAITAGDGQPQHF. CDR3 DNA sequence: TGTGCCATCACAGCGGGGGACGGTCAGCCCCAGCATTTT.

The V and J genes are TRBV7-3 and TRBJ2-3; 10 positions agree with TRBD2. V lost 5 bases and J lost 6; bases outside the gene matches: 11. CDR1 SGHTA and CDR2 FQGTGA come from the germline V gene. This CDR3 spans 16 amino acids. DNA of the CDR3: TGTGCCAGCAGCCCTAACTCAGCGGGGGGGGGTGATACGCAGTATTTT. Translated, it gives CASSPNSAGGGDTQYF.